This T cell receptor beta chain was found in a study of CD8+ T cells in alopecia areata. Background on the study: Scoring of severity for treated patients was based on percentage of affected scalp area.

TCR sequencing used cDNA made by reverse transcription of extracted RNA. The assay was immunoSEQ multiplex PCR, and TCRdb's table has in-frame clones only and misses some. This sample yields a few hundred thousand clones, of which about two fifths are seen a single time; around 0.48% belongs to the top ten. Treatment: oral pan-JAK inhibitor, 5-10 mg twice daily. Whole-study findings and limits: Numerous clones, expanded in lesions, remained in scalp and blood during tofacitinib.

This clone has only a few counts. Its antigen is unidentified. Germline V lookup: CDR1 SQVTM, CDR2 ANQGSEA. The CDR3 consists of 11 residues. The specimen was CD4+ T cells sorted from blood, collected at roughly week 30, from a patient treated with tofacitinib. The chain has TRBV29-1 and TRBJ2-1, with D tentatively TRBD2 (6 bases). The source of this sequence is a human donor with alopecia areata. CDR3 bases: TGCGCGGGGAGCTCCTACAATGAGCAGTTCTTC. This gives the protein CAGSSYNEQFF.